The T cell receptor beta chain under discussion was sequenced for a study of identifying expanded T cells in peripheral blood (dated by TCRdb to between 2018 and 2021). Study-level background: Four technical replicates, made by sequencing separate aliquots from the same pool of genomic DNA, were compared pairwise.

On this clone itself: Its cognate antigen has yet to be identified. Base qualities are missing; no much larger clone stands one base away.

The immunoSEQ Assay, which relies on bias-controlled multiplex PCR amplification of genomic DNA, was used to profile TCRbeta CDR3 regions. From the authors' description of their analysis: To quantify the absolute abundance of each unique TCRbeta CDR3 region, the sequences were collapsed and filtered. Differential abundance was tested with a binomial (Fisher-equivalent) model and with a beta-binomial model adding time-dependent variance fitted from healthy donors. Clones with fewer than 5 combined templates were removed, and differential abundance was called for clones with a Benjamini-Hochberg FDR below 0.01. Using the form v = (b*log(k)+a)^2, the beta-binomial variance was modeled as a function of the total template count across the two samples. The table comes from immuneACCESS by way of TCRdb, which keeps in-frame sequences with V and J called. Part of the clones is missing from these tables; in studies checked, under half for an unresolved V gene and the rest for unknown reasons. D and trimming were read from the DNA, whereas the V and J calls and clone size are those reported in that table. The sample table records some 93,000 clones; 88% of these occur just once. The top ten hold approximately 5% of the sample.

CDR1 and CDR2, per the germline V gene, are ENHRY and SYGVKD. After removal of 11 bases from V and 7 bases from J, the junction retains 10 bases not matched to a gene. Including the terminal cysteine and phenylalanine, the CDR3 comprises 13 residues. Only the CDR3 part of the read is kept: 39 bases, read in frame from the first base. No immune events, such as infections, were documented for the healthy donors during the collection period. Blood repertoires from healthy donors were used as a training cohort for calibrating time-dependent variance in a beta-binomial model of differential abundance of T-cell clones. The training cohort included about ten healthy donors, of whom 3 were female and 7 were male. Donor ages ranged from about 25 to 64 years, with an average of roughly 40 years. Whole blood was collected from each healthy donor at three time points spaced 2 to 3 weeks apart and obtained from a commercial supplier. Genomic DNA was extracted from unsorted whole blood for immunosequencing.

Results the study describes overall, beyond this receptor: For all healthy donors, the variance in clone template counts between roughly 2-week samples rose significantly as total template count increased. Across all healthy-donor time intervals, the beta-binomial model significantly cut both the number of clones called differentially abundant and the false-positive rate. The binomial model flagged approximately 1.2 differentially abundant clones between technical replicates but around 16 over approximately 2 weeks and roughly 19 over about four weeks. The authors expected biological variance in healthy repertoires might increase further over much longer intervals such as months to years.

The origin of this receptor is a person aged 18 to 70 in good health. The chain couples TRBV10-3 to TRBJ2-1, with TRBD1 matching 8 junction bases. Material for sequencing was blood. The CDR3 corresponds to CAVGQTGDNEQFF. In nucleotide form, the sequence is TGTGCCGTAGGACAGACAGGGGATAATGAGCAGTTCTTC.